The 23 T cell receptor beta chains given below trace back to one sample, sequenced in a study of spatial heterogeneity in lung cancer. This sample's time point: sample taken at primary tumor resection. Extraction of whole RNA from tumor, nontumor lung or frozen PBMC preceded unsorted sequencing. Each CDR3 protein gets one entry after TCRdb re-called the 5' RACE reads with MiXCR. The sample includes tens of thousands of distinct CDR3 sequences, more than 15% of them seen just once. Sequenced here: PBMCs, sampled at surgery. These receptors were obtained from a male donor with early-stage non-small cell lung cancer.

The genes are TRBV7-2 and TRBJ2-1, with D unclear. Germline values: CDR1 SGHTA, CDR2 FQGNSA. The CDR3 contains 12 residues. V shed 5 bases and J shed 5 bases, with 7 bases lying between them. The CDR3 region has the DNA TGTGCCAGCAGCCCCTACGACAATGAGCAGTTCTTC. This gives the protein CASSPYDNEQFF.

This clonotype has just a few counts. The V and J genes are TRBV5-1 and TRBJ2-5; possibly TRBD2 for D (5 bases). V was cut by 3 bases and J by 5 bases, with 17 bases left in between. The CDR3 has 15 residues. CDR1 is SGHRS and CDR2 is YFSETQ in the germline V gene. In DNA, the CDR3 is TGCGCCAGCAGCTCGTCGGGGAGTCCGGTGGAGACCCAGTACTTC. It specifies CASSSSGSPVETQYF. Full variable domain (outside the CDR3, taken from reference TRBV5-1 and TRBJ2-5): KAGVTQTPRYLIKTRGQQVTLSCSPISGHRSVSWYQQTPGQGLQFLFEYFSETQRNKGNFPGRFSGRQFSNSRSEMNVSTLELGDSALYLCASSSSGSPVETQYFGPGTRLLVL.

In this sample, this clonotype turned up a few times. The chain has TRBV6-6 and TRBJ2-5; 13 bases line up with TRBD2. CDR1 is MNHNY and CDR2 is SVGAGI in the germline V gene (reference sequence). This CDR3 has 14 residues. With V trimmed by 5 bases and J by 4 bases, 1 base remained unmatched. The CDR3 DNA sequence: TGTGCCAGCAGTCGGACTAGCGGGGGAGAGACCCAGTACTTC. Translating it yields CASSRTSGGETQYF.

This clonotype has only a few counts. The CDR3, as DNA: TGCGCCAGCAGCTTGGCGACAGGGGGCAGGAATGAAGCTTTCTTT. Translating gives CASSLATGGRNEAFF. The chain carries TRBV5-1 and TRBJ1-1; 10 positions match TRBD1. The length of the CDR3 is 15 residues. V gave up 0 bases and J gave up 7 bases; unmatched junction bases: 6. Per the germline V gene, CDR1 is SGHRS and CDR2 is YFSETQ.

The chain links TRBV20-1 to TRBJ2-3; 11 nucleotides match TRBD2. With 2 bases clipped from V and 4 bases from J, the junction kept 5 bases outside the gene matches. Germline assignment: CDR1 DFQATT and CDR2 SNEGSKA (reference sequence). This CDR3 contains 15 residues. The CDR3 loop reads CSARKLAGVPDTQYF. The DNA for the CDR3 is TGCAGTGCTAGAAAACTAGCGGGAGTACCAGATACGCAGTATTTT.

Only a few counts were recorded for this clonotype. The chain is built from TRBV7-9 and TRBJ2-7, with D uncertain. The V and J ends lost 5 bases and 2 bases respectively, with 10 bases between them. Per the germline V gene, CDR1 is SEHNR and CDR2 is FQNEAQ (reference sequence). The CDR3 is made up of 13 amino acids. The CDR3 nucleotides are TGTGCCAGCAGCCGGGCCCAGACCTACGAGCAGTACTTC. Its translation: CASSRAQTYEQYF.

The chain uses TRBV7-3 and TRBJ2-1; TRBD2 matches at 11 bases. This CDR3 has 15 residues. Germline CDR1 SGHTA, CDR2 FQGTGA. V trimming: 2 bases; J trimming: 5 bases; junction bases outside the gene matches: 2. The CDR3: CASSLRLAGNNEQFF. In DNA, the CDR3 is TGTGCCAGCAGCTTACGACTAGCGGGAAACAATGAGCAGTTCTTC.

The V call is TRBV15, the J call TRBJ2-1; maybe TRBD2 (6 bases). CDR1 and CDR2 (germline): LNHNV, YYDKDF (reference sequence). The CDR3 spans 12 residues. Trimming took off 5 bases at V and 9 bases at J, with 11 bases between the two ends. CDR3 amino acids: CATSPSVGEQFF. The CDR3 bases are TGTGCCACCAGCCCTAGCGTTGGTGAGCAGTTCTTC.

This clonotype was seen repeatedly, ten times or more. The CDR3 protein is CASRLGTYAEETQYF. Here the CDR3 DNA reads TGTGCCAGCAGGTTAGGGACCTACGCGGAGGAGACCCAGTACTTC. The genes are TRBV7-3 and TRBJ2-5, with D perhaps being TRBD1 or TRBD2 (5 bases each). From germline, CDR1 is SGHTA and CDR2 FQGTGA. Trimming removed 6 bases from V and 5 bases from J, with 19 bases in between. CDR3 length: 15 amino acids. Full variable domain (missing parts from reference TRBV7-3 and TRBJ2-5): GAGVSQTPSNKVTEKGKYVELRCDPISGHTALYWYRQSLGQGPEFLIYFQGTGAADDSGLPNDRFFAVRPEGSVSTLKIQRTERGDSAVYLCASRLGTYAEETQYFGPGTRLLVL.

This clonotype was seen more than once but under ten times. V gene TRBV9 combines with J gene TRBJ1-2; unclear D gene. V was cut by 4 bases and J by 3 bases, with 7 bases left in between. The CDR3 is made up of 12 amino acids. Germline loops: CDR1 SGDLS, CDR2 YYNGEE. The CDR3 spells CASSTRHYGYTF. CDR3 bases: TGTGCCAGCAGCACCCGACACTATGGCTACACCTTC.

This clonotype has more than one count but fewer than ten. The chain uses TRBV2 and TRBJ1-5; D unclear. Trimming removed 8 bases at V and 7 bases at J, with 6 bases between. Germline-derived CDR1 and CDR2 are SNHLY and FYNNEI. CDR3 length: 10 amino acids. The CDR3 reads CASRSQPQHF. CDR3 coding DNA: TGTGCCAGCCGGTCACAGCCCCAGCATTTT.

The chain recombines TRBV25-1 with TRBJ2-2; D call uncertain. The CDR3 extends over 13 amino acids. Germline V CDR1 and CDR2: MGHDK, SYGVNS. Deletions cut 5 bases from V and 4 bases from J, with 8 bases between. CDR3 region: CASSRMSTGELFF. As DNA, the CDR3 is TGTGCCAGCAGTAGGATGAGCACCGGGGAGCTGTTTTTT.

Remarks on this clonotype: A much larger clone sits a single nucleotide away, making a read error possible. The CDR3 end shows no conserved phenylalanine or tryptophan, and so a read error is likely. The CDR3 DNA reads as TGCGCCAGCAGCCAAACTTGGCGTCAGCCCCAGCATTAT. Translating it yields CASSQTWRQPQHY. The gene calls are TRBV4-3 and TRBJ1-5; no firm D call. V was trimmed by 2 bases and J by 6 bases, leaving 8 bases between them. The germline V gene has CDR1 LGHNA and CDR2 YSLEER. This CDR3 has 13 residues.

This clonotype was counted at least ten times. V is TRBV30 and J is TRBJ2-3; D ambiguous. The V gene lost 4 bases and the J gene lost 0 bases, with 8 bases spanning the gap. Germline V gives CDR1 GTSNPN, CDR2 SVGIG (reference sequence). The CDR3 contains 13 residues. CDR3 sequence reads: CAWTASSTDTQYF. The CDR3 DNA is TGTGCCTGGACAGCCTCTAGCACAGATACGCAGTATTTT.

J is TRBJ2-3 and V is TRBV20-1; D may be TRBD1 or TRBD2 (5 bases each). Per the germline V gene, CDR1 is DFQATT and CDR2 is SNEGSKA (reference sequence). V gave up 6 bases and J gave up 0 bases, with 16 bases separating them. CDR3 length equals 15 residues. For the CDR3, the DNA is TGCAGTGCCGGGGCCGGACTGTCTAGCACAGATACGCAGTATTTT. Translated, it gives CSAGAGLSSTDTQYF.

This chain connects TRBV4-3 to TRBJ2-3; perhaps D is TRBD1 or TRBD2 (6 bases each). The CDR3 sequence is 18 residues long. Trimming stripped 4 bases from V and 0 bases from J, with 20 bases between. Germline V gives CDR1 LGHNA, CDR2 YSLEER. The CDR3 spells CASSLQKGGSSSTDTQYF. The CDR3 DNA reads TGCGCCAGCAGCCTCCAAAAGGGGGGTAGCTCAAGCACAGATACGCAGTATTTT.

This clonotype has just a few counts. This rearrangement joins TRBV18 to TRBJ1-1, with D hard to call. V was cut by 2 bases and J by 2 bases, with 6 bases left in between. The CDR3 is made up of 13 amino acids. Germline CDR1 and CDR2: KGHSH and LQKENI. The CDR3 DNA reads TGTGCCAGCTCACCAAAGCAAAACACTGAAGCTTTCTTT. Its translation is CASSPKQNTEAFF.

The chain employs TRBV3-1 and TRBJ2-5; D is ambiguous. This CDR3 comprises 14 residues. V lost 2 bases and J lost 5, with 12 bases in between. Germline V gives CDR1 LGHDT, CDR2 YNNKEL (reference sequence). CDR3 sequence (DNA): TGTGCCAGCAGCCAAAACTCCCGGCTTGAGACCCAGTACTTC. Its translation is CASSQNSRLETQYF.

The CDR3 spells CATSGQQNQPQHF. The CDR3 coding sequence is TGTGCCACCAGTGGGCAGCAGAATCAGCCCCAGCATTTT. The chain joins TRBV24-1 to TRBJ1-5; D remains unclear. V was clipped by 5 bases and J by 4 bases, with 8 bases between them. The CDR3 has 13 residues. Germline loops: CDR1 KGHDR, CDR2 SFDVKD.

There are many counts of this clonotype. The chain uses TRBV11-2 and TRBJ2-5; TRBD1 aligns across 9 bases. With 4 bases clipped from V and 9 bases from J, the junction kept 6 bases outside the gene matches. Per the germline V gene, CDR1 is SGHAT and CDR2 is FQNNGV. The CDR3 has 13 amino acids. CDR3 protein: CASSSGTGRSQYF. The CDR3 DNA reads TGTGCCAGCAGCTCCGGGACAGGGCGATCCCAGTACTTC. Using reference TRBV11-2 and TRBJ2-5 for the parts outside the CDR3, the full variable domain is EAGVAQSPRYKIIEKRQSVAFWCNPISGHATLYWYQQILGQGPKLLIQFQNNGVVDDSQLPKDRFSAERLKGVDSTLKIQPAKLEDSAVYLCASSSGTGRSQYFGPGTRLLVL.

Many counts were recorded for this clonotype. The gene calls are TRBV25-1 and TRBJ2-7, with 9 bases aligning to TRBD1. Germline loops: CDR1 MGHDK, CDR2 SYGVNS. After removal of 4 bases from V and 4 bases from J, the junction contained 2 bases not matched to a gene. The CDR3 runs 13 residues. CDR3 amino acids: CASSVGTGYEQYF. The CDR3 DNA reads as TGTGCCAGCAGTGTGGGGACAGGGTACGAGCAGTACTTC.

The chain carries TRBV19 and TRBJ1-1, with TRBD1 matching 11 bases. Germline trimming cut 6 bases from V and 0 bases from J; bases unmatched to any gene: 6. This CDR3 spans 16 amino acids. Germline CDR1 LNHDA, CDR2 SQIVND (reference sequence). The CDR3 DNA reads TGTGCCAGTAGCCCCGGACAGGGGGCGATGAACACTGAAGCTTTCTTT. The encoded protein is CASSPGQGAMNTEAFF.

This clonotype was found a few times. V and J are TRBV20-1 and TRBJ1-5; tentatively, D is TRBD1 (5 bases). Germline V gene lookup returns CDR1 DFQATT and CDR2 SNEGSKA (reference sequence). The CDR3 is 15 residues long. Between the trimmed V and J ends, which lost 0 bases and 4 bases, there was a span of 13 bases. This CDR3 reads CSARDRGRKNQPQHF. The CDR3 nucleotides read TGCAGTGCTAGAGATCGGGGACGGAAAAATCAGCCCCAGCATTTT.